Listed below are T cell receptor beta chains from one sample, sequenced in a study of T-cell memory formation after mild COVID-19. TCRdb called the 5' RACE reads again in MiXCR, with one record for every CDR3 protein. The sample lists about 340,000 distinct CDR3 sequences, 21% seen once, with around an eighth in the top ten. The sequenced sample consisted of PBMCs or a T cell subset sorted from them (not recorded which). The receptors here all came from an adult woman who had mild COVID-19 (a few samples of this study predate the infection). Cell type and time point are not known. Each CDR3 is given with its conserved first and last residue. A D gene is named only where the DNA matches it firmly. Not every row has a clone size; where given, it reads once, few, many or a size class.

TRBD1	16	TRBV5-1	TRBJ2-5	.	CASSSDRDRYYETQYF	TGCGCCAGCAGCTCGGACCGGGACAGGTATTACGAGACCCAGTACTTC
TRBD1	15	TRBV2	TRBJ1-4	.	CASSSGGTANEKLFF	TGTGCCAGCAGCTCCGGTGGGACAGCTAATGAAAAACTGTTTTTT
TRBD1	15	TRBV27	TRBJ1-2	.	CASSPWTGLNYGYTF	TGTGCCAGCAGTCCCTGGACAGGCCTTAACTATGGCTACACCTTC
TRBD1	17	TRBV5-1	TRBJ1-6	.	CASRLAPAGTGNSPLHF	TGCGCCAGCAGGCTTGCCCCGGCCGGGACAGGGAATTCACCCCTCCACTTT
.	13	TRBV7-2	TRBJ2-1	few	CASSDYRVSEQFF	TGTGCCAGCAGCGATTACAGGGTAAGCGAGCAGTTCTTC
.	13	TRBV7-9	TRBJ1-2	few	CASIITGAHGYTF	TGTGCCAGCATCATTACGGGGGCCCATGGCTACACCTTC
.	13	TRBV9	TRBJ2-2	many	CASSVTGTGELFF	TGTGCCAGCAGCGTGACTGGAACCGGGGAGCTGTTTTTT
.	14	TRBV5-1	TRBJ2-3	few	CASSLAGRIDTQYF	TGCGCCAGCAGCTTGGCTGGCAGGATAGATACGCAGTATTTT
.	11	TRBV29-1	TRBJ1-1	few	CSVAAGTEAFF	TGCAGCGTTGCCGCGGGCACTGAAGCTTTCTTT
.	16	TRBV12-3/TRBV12-4	TRBJ2-1	few	CASSFIGWDIYNEQFF	TGTGCCAGCAGTTTTATCGGTTGGGATATATACAATGAGCAGTTCTTC
.	15	TRBV18	TRBJ1-2	.	CASSPRETFGDGYTF	TGTGCCAGCTCACCACGGGAGACCTTTGGGGATGGCTACACCTTC
.	14	TRBV7-2	TRBJ2-3	.	CASSFGVGTDTQYF	TGTGCCAGCAGCTTCGGGGTCGGCACAGATACGCAGTATTTT
TRBD1	14	TRBV29-1	TRBJ1-5	once	CSVSQDRFDQPQHF	TGCAGCGTTTCCCAGGACAGGTTTGATCAGCCCCAGCATTTT
TRBD1	16	TRBV6-1	TRBJ1-2	.	CASSYSLYTGGHGYTF	TGTGCCAGCAGTTACAGCCTTTATACAGGGGGCCATGGCTACACCTTC
TRBD2	15	TRBV7-2	TRBJ2-3	.	CASRTSGGAFDTQYF	TGTGCCAGCAGGACTAGCGGGGGGGCCTTTGATACGCAGTATTTT
.	16	TRBV28	TRBJ1-3	.	CASSRSGSYSGNTIYF	TGTGCCAGCAGTAGATCTGGGTCCTACTCTGGAAACACCATATATTTT
TRBD1	16	TRBV4-1	TRBJ1-1	.	CASSQDFRTGNTEAFF	TGCGCCAGCAGCCAAGATTTTAGGACAGGGAACACTGAAGCTTTCTTT
.	15	TRBV29-1	TRBJ2-3	.	CSVVSNLATTDTQYF	TGCAGCGTTGTTTCCAACCTAGCTACCACAGATACGCAGTATTTT
TRBD1	15	TRBV7-9	TRBJ2-5	.	CASSLGSTGGETQYF	TGTGCCAGCAGCTTAGGATCGACAGGGGGAGAGACCCAGTACTTC